The 18 T cell receptor beta chains reported below all come from one sample, sequenced in a study of radiotherapy plus CTLA-4 blockade in lung cancer. Assay used: immunoSEQ multiplex PCR; TCRdb lists only in-frame clones, some missing. The table has tens of thousands of clones, less than 80% seen once. The source material was peripheral blood, sampled from a patient treated with radiotherapy plus ipilimumab. These receptors all come from a human donor with non-small cell lung cancer who had stable disease on radiotherapy plus ipilimumab.

The J gene is TRBJ2-2, the V gene TRBV7-7, with D hard to call. V was pared by 0 bases and J by 7 bases, with 3 bases between. The CDR3 is made up of 12 amino acids. Per germline, CDR1 SSHAT and CDR2 FNYEAQ (reference sequence). CDR3: CASSLAGGELFF. CDR3 nucleotide sequence: TGTGCCAGCAGCTTAGCCGGCGGGGAGCTGTTTTTT.

This clone was observed once. The CDR3 DNA is TGTGCCAGCAGTCCCAGTTACAGACAAGAGACCCAGTACTTC. Translating gives CASSPSYRQETQYF. V gene TRBV28 combines with J gene TRBJ2-5; D remains unclear. CDR1 is MDHEN and CDR2 is SYDVKM in the germline V gene. The CDR3 loop spans 14 amino acids. Trimming took 5 bases from V and 2 from J, leaving 12 bases between them. The full variable domain, its missing parts supplied by reference TRBV28 and TRBJ2-5, is DVKVTQSSRYLVKRTGEKVFLECVQDMDHENMFWYRQDPGLGLRLIYFSYDVKMKEKGDIPEGYSVSREKKERFSLILESASTNQTSMYLCASSPSYRQETQYFGPGTRLLVL.

V and J are TRBV10-1 and TRBJ1-3, with unresolved D. The V end was cut by 0 bases, the J end by 3 bases, with 0 bases between. The germline CDR1 and CDR2 sequences are WNHNN and SYGVQD (reference sequence). The CDR3 has 12 residues. The CDR3 coding sequence is TGCGCCAGCAGTGAGTCTGGAAACACCATATATTTT. Encoded protein: CASSESGNTIYF.

The chain links TRBV27 to TRBJ1-4; 9 bases are shared with TRBD1. The ends lost 2 bases at V and 2 bases at J; junction bases unmatched: 9. Per germline, CDR1 MNHEY and CDR2 SMNVEV (reference sequence). CDR3 length: 18 amino acids. The CDR3 DNA follows: TGTGCCAGCAGTTTAACCTCCTGGACAGGGGTGACTAATGAAAAACTGTTTTTT. This sequence encodes CASSLTSWTGVTNEKLFF.

This chain connects TRBV6-5 to TRBJ2-7, with 8 bases that match TRBD1. In germline, CDR1 is MNHEY, CDR2 SVGAGI. The CDR3 contains 15 residues. Losses at the gene ends were 6 bases for V and 0 bases for J; bases not matched to a gene: 7. The CDR3 sequence: CASRAKGQASYEQYV. CDR3 DNA sequence: TGTGCCAGCAGGGCTAAGGGACAGGCCTCCTACGAGCAGTACGTC.

The J gene is TRBJ2-5, the V gene TRBV30; TRBD1 is a possible D gene (5 bases). The CDR3 is 14 residues long. Germline-derived CDR1 and CDR2 are GTSNPN and SVGIG (reference sequence). Trimming left V 0 bases short and J 5 bases short, with 13 bases between. CDR3 bases: TGTGCCTGGAGTGTAGGGGAAGGATGGGAGACCCAGTACTTC. Translating gives CAWSVGEGWETQYF.

About this clone itself: A read error may account for a junction end that differs from germline. The J gene is TRBJ2-3, the V gene TRBV11-2; possible D gene TRBD2, 5 bases. The CDR3 has 14 amino acids. CDR1 is SGHAT, CDR2 FQNNGV, per germline. CDR3 region: CAHGCDYPTNTQYF. The CDR3 DNA sequence: TGTGCCCACGGGTGTGACTACCCCACAAATACGCAGTATTTT.

The chain is built from TRBV4-3 and TRBJ1-4, with 10 positions matching TRBD1. Germline V CDR1 and CDR2: LGHNA, YSLEER. V trimming: 3 bases; J trimming: 6 bases; junction bases outside the gene matches: 1. The CDR3 sequence is 14 residues long. The CDR3 bases are TGCGCCAGCAGCCAGGGACAGGGGTATGAAAAACTGTTTTTT. Translation gives CASSQGQGYEKLFF.

The rearrangement uses TRBV7-6 and TRBJ2-7; tentative D call: TRBD1 (5 bases). Trimming stripped 5 bases from V and 1 base from J, with 12 bases between. The CDR3 has 14 residues. Germline CDR1 is SGHVS and CDR2 is FNYEAQ. Here the CDR3 DNA reads TGTGCCAGCAGCCCCCGGACACTTTCCTACGAGCAGTACTTC. This gives the protein CASSPRTLSYEQYF.

The chain combines TRBV28 with TRBJ2-5, with D uncertain. V was trimmed by 4 bases and J by 0 bases, leaving 3 bases between them. Germline CDR1 reads MDHEN; CDR2 reads SYDVKM. This CDR3 is 12 amino acids long. The CDR3 protein is CASSSYQETQYF. The CDR3 region has the DNA TGTGCCAGCAGTTCGTACCAAGAGACCCAGTACTTC.

This chain connects TRBV5-5 to TRBJ1-2; D is ambiguous. The germline CDR1 and CDR2 sequences are SGHKS and YYEKEE (reference sequence). The CDR3 has 13 residues. With 0 bases removed from V and 8 bases from J, the gap between germline ends came to 11 bases. The CDR3 sequence: CASSLVEGRGYTF. The CDR3 DNA reads TGTGCCAGCAGCTTGGTTGAGGGAAGGGGCTACACCTTC.

The V and J genes are TRBV4-2 and TRBJ1-1; no definite D call. The germline gives CDR1 LGHNA, CDR2 YNFKEQ. This CDR3 is 16 amino acids long. With 0 bases removed from V and 5 bases from J, the gap between germline ends came to 16 bases. CDR3 nucleotide sequence: TGTGCCAGCAGCCAAGAAGCGGGGTATGAGGGTACTGAAGCTTTCTTT. Its protein is CASSQEAGYEGTEAFF.

The chain combines TRBV11-2 with TRBJ1-2; TRBD1 might be the D (6 bases). This CDR3 contains 16 residues. The germline V and J ends were trimmed by 4 bases and 0 bases, with 15 bases remaining between them. Germline CDR1 reads SGHAT; CDR2 reads FQNNGV. CDR3 loop: CASSSGRGAANYGYTF. The CDR3 coding sequence is TGTGCCAGCAGCTCAGGGAGGGGGGCGGCTAACTATGGCTACACCTTC.

This clone came up once. This chain joins TRBV16 and TRBJ1-2, with a weak D call TRBD1 (6 bases). The ends were cut back, 2 bases at V and 4 bases at J, with 17 bases in the middle. The CDR3 is 16 amino acids. Germline CDR1 and CDR2: KGHSY and FQNENV. CDR3 residues: CASSQTGTYGAYGYTF. The CDR3 DNA reads as TGTGCCAGCAGCCAAACCGGGACATATGGCGCCTATGGCTACACCTTC.

This clone appeared a few times. Other DNA sequences in the same sample also yield this CDR3. The chain employs TRBV13 and TRBJ1-2; 8 bases align to TRBD1. The CDR3 length is 17 residues. Germline V lookup: CDR1 PRHDT, CDR2 FYEKMQ (reference sequence). V shed 2 bases and J 0 bases; nucleotides not matched to a gene: 8. The CDR3 region has the DNA TGTGCCAGCAGCTTATCAGGGACAGGTATTGCTAACTATGGCTACACCTTC. It specifies CASSLSGTGIANYGYTF.

This clone has just a few counts. This chain links TRBV10-3 with TRBJ1-2, with no clear D. CDR1 ENHRY and CDR2 SYGVKD come from the germline V gene. V lost 3 bases to trimming and J lost 9 bases, with 5 bases between them. The CDR3 is made up of 10 amino acids. The CDR3 region has the DNA TGTGCCATCAGTGACCAGAGCTACACCTTC. Its translation is CAISDQSYTF.

The CDR3 DNA is TGCGCCAGCAGCCAAGAACCAGGGTGGCGAACAGATGAAGCTTTCTTT. Amino acid sequence: CASSQEPGWRTDEAFF. This chain connects TRBV4-1 to TRBJ1-1, with a possible D match to TRBD1 (5 bases). Germline V gene lookup returns CDR1 MGHRA and CDR2 YSYEKL. With 0 bases removed from V and 7 bases from J, the gap between germline ends came to 18 bases. This CDR3 comprises 16 residues.

The chain joins TRBV7-9 to TRBJ2-3, with TRBD1 matching 9 bases. The CDR3 spans 14 residues. Germline lookup yields CDR1 SEHNR and CDR2 FQNEAQ (reference sequence). Trimming cost V 3 bases and J 5 bases; bases outside gene matches: 3. The CDR3 DNA reads as TGTGCCAGCAGCTTGGACAGGGGAGAAGATACGCAGTATTTT. Protein: CASSLDRGEDTQYF.